The TCR beta chain under discussion was sequenced for a study of blood T cell repertoires in COVID-19. The CDR3 covers 12 residues. Per the germline V gene, CDR1 is SGHDT and CDR2 is YYEEEE. V shed 4 bases and J shed 4 bases, with 9 bases lying between them. Methods used by the authors: Nucleated cell counts were estimated from reference gene primer amplification. TCRdb's table, derived via immunoSEQ multiplex PCR, lists solely in-frame clones and lacks some. V and J calls plus clone size are reproduced from that table; the DNA served to infer D and trimming. Of 200,000 to 250,000 clones listed, roughly 86% are singletons.

The source of this sequence is a woman aged 65 to 85 with active or convalescent COVID-19. V gene TRBV5-6 combines with J gene TRBJ2-7; possibly TRBD1 for D (6 bases). Sequencing used peripheral blood. CDR3 in amino acids: CASSLDRYEQYF. The CDR3 coding sequence is TGTGCCAGCAGCCTAGACAGGTACGAGCAGTACTTC.